This is a list of T cell receptor beta chains from one sample in a study of cytomegalovirus exposure and HLA in healthy donors. Only in-frame clones appear in the TCRdb table, and some are missing; sequencing was by immunoSEQ multiplex PCR. The sample holds 200,000 to 250,000 clones, more than 75% seen once. The sequencing sample was made of PBMCs. These receptors all come from a human donor in good health. The CDR3 runs from the conserved cysteine through the conserved F or W. A D gene is named only where the DNA matches it firmly. Clone size appears in some rows only: once, few, many, or a class for an expanded clone.

abundance: -; v_gene: TRBV6-5; d_gene: -; j_gene: TRBJ2-2; CDR3aa: CASQNNGELFF; CDR3nt: TGTGCCAGCCAAAACAACGGGGAGCTGTTTTTT
abundance: -; v_gene: TRBV4-3; d_gene: TRBD2; j_gene: TRBJ2-7; CDR3aa: CASSQELPSGYEQYF; CDR3nt: TGCGCCAGCAGCCAAGAGCTGCCTAGCGGCTACGAGCAGTACTTC
abundance: -; v_gene: TRBV27; d_gene: TRBD2; j_gene: TRBJ2-1; CDR3aa: CASSLVLAGINKYNEQFF; CDR3nt: TGTGCCAGCAGTTTAGTCCTAGCGGGTATAAATAAGTACAATGAGCAGTTCTTC
abundance: -; v_gene: TRBV5-4; d_gene: -; j_gene: TRBJ1-3; CDR3aa: CASSLIVSGNTIYF; CDR3nt: TGTGCCAGCAGCTTGATCGTCTCTGGAAACACCATATATTTT
abundance: -; v_gene: TRBV5-1; d_gene: -; j_gene: TRBJ2-5; CDR3aa: CASSPTRTRETQYF; CDR3nt: TGCGCCAGCAGCCCGACTAGGACCCGGGAGACCCAGTACTTC
abundance: few; v_gene: TRBV28; d_gene: -; j_gene: TRBJ2-1; CDR3aa: CATQGGGNEQFF; CDR3nt: TGTGCCACCCAGGGCGGTGGCAATGAGCAGTTCTTC
abundance: -; v_gene: TRBV12-2; d_gene: -; j_gene: TRBJ1-2; CDR3aa: CASRGTSYGYTF; CDR3nt: TGTGCAAGTCGCGGTACTAGCTATGGCTACACCTTC
abundance: -; v_gene: TRBV2; d_gene: -; j_gene: TRBJ1-1; CDR3aa: CASKEETNTEAFF; CDR3nt: TGTGCCAGCAAGGAGGAAACGAACACTGAAGCTTTCTTT
abundance: -; v_gene: TRBV9; d_gene: TRBD1; j_gene: TRBJ1-1; CDR3aa: CASSARDRLNTEAFF; CDR3nt: TGTGCCAGCAGCGCAAGGGACAGACTGAACACTGAAGCTTTCTTT
abundance: -; v_gene: TRBV7-2; d_gene: TRBD2; j_gene: TRBJ2-5; CDR3aa: CASSLSSGSSETQYF; CDR3nt: TGTGCCAGCAGCCTCTCTAGCGGGAGTTCAGAGACCCAGTACTTC
abundance: -; v_gene: TRBV6-4; d_gene: TRBD1; j_gene: TRBJ1-2; CDR3aa: CASGSVPRTGLPEGYTF; CDR3nt: TGTGCCAGCGGATCAGTGCCCCGGACAGGGTTGCCCGAGGGCTACACCTTC
abundance: once; v_gene: TRBV2; d_gene: -; j_gene: TRBJ1-4; CDR3aa: CASSVLTDNEKLFF; CDR3nt: TGTGCCAGCAGTGTTTTGACTGATAATGAAAAACTGTTTTTT
abundance: -; v_gene: TRBV27; d_gene: -; j_gene: TRBJ2-1; CDR3aa: CASSLFFATNEQFF; CDR3nt: TGTGCCAGCAGTTTATTTTTCGCTACCAATGAGCAGTTCTTC
abundance: -; v_gene: TRBV5-6; d_gene: TRBD2; j_gene: TRBJ2-5; CDR3aa: CASSPGTSDRETQYF; CDR3nt: TGTGCCAGCAGCCCGGGGACTAGCGATAGAGAGACCCAGTACTTC
abundance: -; v_gene: TRBV7-9; d_gene: TRBD1; j_gene: TRBJ1-1; CDR3aa: CASTQDRLNTEAFF; CDR3nt: TGTGCCAGCACCCAGGACAGGTTGAACACTGAAGCTTTCTTT
abundance: -; v_gene: TRBV21-1; d_gene: -; j_gene: TRBJ2-7; CDR3aa: CASSRMSGLFYEQYF; CDR3nt: TGTGCCAGCAGCAGAATGTCGGGTCTTTTCTACGAGCAGTACTTC
abundance: -; v_gene: TRBV28; d_gene: -; j_gene: TRBJ2-1; CDR3aa: CASSSGYYEQFF; CDR3nt: TGTGCCAGCAGCTCCGGTTACTATGAGCAGTTCTTC
abundance: -; v_gene: TRBV5-1; d_gene: TRBD2; j_gene: TRBJ2-1; CDR3aa: CASSLFGRTSYNEQFF; CDR3nt: TGCGCCAGCAGCCTGTTCGGCCGGACTAGCTACAATGAGCAGTTCTTC
abundance: -; v_gene: TRBV15; d_gene: -; j_gene: TRBJ1-4; CDR3aa: CATSSPRETNEKLFF; CDR3nt: TGTGCCACCAGCAGCCCCAGGGAAACTAATGAAAAACTGTTTTTT
abundance: few; v_gene: TRBV6-1; d_gene: TRBD2; j_gene: TRBJ2-5; CDR3aa: CASSGAGSGRAGKTQYF; CDR3nt: TGTGCCAGCAGTGGGGCCGGGAGCGGGAGGGCTGGGAAGACCCAGTACTTC
abundance: -; v_gene: TRBV4-2; d_gene: -; j_gene: TRBJ2-5; CDR3aa: CASSSRRGETQYF; CDR3nt: TGTGCCAGCAGCTCGCGACGGGGGGAGACCCAGTACTTC
abundance: -; v_gene: TRBV19; d_gene: -; j_gene: TRBJ2-1; CDR3aa: CASSVVGGGSYNEQFF; CDR3nt: TGTGCCAGTAGTGTAGTCGGCGGAGGATCCTACAATGAGCAGTTCTTC
abundance: -; v_gene: TRBV4-2; d_gene: TRBD1; j_gene: TRBJ1-5; CDR3aa: CASSQGTGGQPQHF; CDR3nt: TGTGCCAGCAGCCAAGGAACAGGGGGTCAGCCCCAGCATTTT
abundance: -; v_gene: TRBV4-1; d_gene: TRBD2; j_gene: TRBJ2-5; CDR3aa: CASSQGPSGGQETQYF; CDR3nt: TGCGCCAGCAGCCAAGGGCCTAGCGGGGGACAAGAGACCCAGTACTTC
abundance: -; v_gene: TRBV7-6; d_gene: -; j_gene: TRBJ2-6; CDR3aa: CASSLGRDTYLSGANVLTF; CDR3nt: TGTGCCAGCAGCTTAGGGAGGGATACTTACCTCTCTGGGGCCAACGTCCTGACTTTC
abundance: -; v_gene: TRBV27; d_gene: -; j_gene: TRBJ2-7; CDR3aa: CASRPGPGGYEQYF; CDR3nt: TGTGCCAGCAGGCCGGGTCCCGGAGGTTACGAGCAGTACTTC
abundance: -; v_gene: TRBV7-9; d_gene: TRBD2; j_gene: TRBJ2-3; CDR3aa: CASSHSGTSTDTQYF; CDR3nt: TGTGCCAGCAGCCATAGCGGGACTAGCACAGATACGCAGTATTTT
abundance: -; v_gene: TRBV10-3; d_gene: TRBD1; j_gene: TRBJ1-4; CDR3aa: CAISGSDTGDEKLFF; CDR3nt: TGTGCCATCAGTGGGTCTGATACAGGGGATGAAAAACTGTTTTTT
abundance: -; v_gene: TRBV4-2; d_gene: -; j_gene: TRBJ1-1; CDR3aa: CASSQDYGANEAFF; CDR3nt: TGTGCCAGCAGCCAAGACTATGGGGCTAATGAAGCTTTCTTT
abundance: few; v_gene: TRBV5-6; d_gene: -; j_gene: TRBJ1-1; CDR3aa: CASSFRRVNTEAFF; CDR3nt: TGTGCCAGCAGCTTTCGACGGGTGAACACTGAAGCTTTCTTT
abundance: -; v_gene: TRBV6-1; d_gene: TRBD1; j_gene: TRBJ2-3; CDR3aa: CASSTGGTADTQYF; CDR3nt: TGTGCCAGCAGTACAGGGGGTACAGCAGATACGCAGTATTTT
abundance: -; v_gene: TRBV19; d_gene: -; j_gene: TRBJ1-5; CDR3aa: CASSISQGRGQPQHF; CDR3nt: TGTGCCAGTAGTATCAGTCAGGGAAGAGGTCAGCCCCAGCATTTT
abundance: -; v_gene: TRBV7-2; d_gene: -; j_gene: TRBJ2-7; CDR3aa: CASSEAGTTYEQYF; CDR3nt: TGTGCCAGCAGCGAAGCCGGGACAACCTACGAGCAGTACTTC
abundance: -; v_gene: TRBV14; d_gene: -; j_gene: TRBJ2-1; CDR3aa: CASSQASTRNEQFF; CDR3nt: TGTGCCAGCAGCCAAGCTTCCACGAGGAATGAGCAGTTCTTC
abundance: -; v_gene: TRBV6-1; d_gene: -; j_gene: TRBJ2-1; CDR3aa: CASRATGTYNNEQFF; CDR3nt: TGTGCCAGCAGGGCCACCGGGACATATAACAATGAGCAGTTCTTC
abundance: -; v_gene: TRBV5-1; d_gene: -; j_gene: TRBJ1-2; CDR3aa: CASSLSLGGDYGYTF; CDR3nt: TGCGCCAGCAGCTTGTCTTTGGGGGGGGACTATGGCTACACCTTC
abundance: -; v_gene: TRBV5-4; d_gene: TRBD1; j_gene: TRBJ2-2; CDR3aa: CASSLAGGDVRGELFF; CDR3nt: TGTGCCAGCAGCTTGGCAGGGGGTGACGTTCGAGGGGAGCTGTTTTTT
abundance: -; v_gene: TRBV4-1; d_gene: -; j_gene: TRBJ1-1; CDR3aa: CASSINRCLHEAFF; CDR3nt: TGCGCCAGCAGTATCAACAGGTGCCTTCATGAAGCTTTCTTT
abundance: -; v_gene: TRBV9; d_gene: -; j_gene: TRBJ1-2; CDR3aa: CASSVAGGSNYGYTF; CDR3nt: TGTGCCAGCAGCGTAGCGGGGGGTTCAAACTATGGCTACACCTTC
abundance: -; v_gene: TRBV19; d_gene: TRBD2; j_gene: TRBJ2-3; CDR3aa: CASSIDRGGRAYVVAQYF; CDR3nt: TGTGCCAGTAGTATAGATCGGGGCGGGAGGGCCTACGTTGTCGCGCAGTATTTT
abundance: once; v_gene: TRBV29-1; d_gene: -; j_gene: TRBJ1-2; CDR3aa: CSVDGEGGGYTF; CDR3nt: TGCAGCGTTGATGGGGAGGGGGGTGGCTACACCTTC